This T cell receptor (beta chain) was recorded in a study of T cell responses to AZD1222 COVID-19 vaccine. Germline V lookup: CDR1 LGHDT, CDR2 YNNKEL (reference sequence). V shed 0 bases and J shed 6 bases, with 12 bases lying between them. CDR3 size: 14 residues. This table comes from immunoSEQ multiplex PCR, and its TCRdb copy is limited to in-frame clones, with some not included. Altogether 95,000 to 150,000 clones are present, roughly 90% being singletons, with the ten largest covering 14%. The TCR was taken from an adult in good health. Sequencing used peripheral blood, obtained on day 0 of AZD1222 vaccination. The chain couples TRBV3-1 (or the pseudogene TRBV3-2) to TRBJ2-7, with a weak D call TRBD1 (7 bases). The CDR3 sequence is CASSQEGQGGEQYF. The CDR3 DNA reads TGTGCCAGCAGCCAAGAGGGGCAGGGGGGCGAGCAGTACTTC.